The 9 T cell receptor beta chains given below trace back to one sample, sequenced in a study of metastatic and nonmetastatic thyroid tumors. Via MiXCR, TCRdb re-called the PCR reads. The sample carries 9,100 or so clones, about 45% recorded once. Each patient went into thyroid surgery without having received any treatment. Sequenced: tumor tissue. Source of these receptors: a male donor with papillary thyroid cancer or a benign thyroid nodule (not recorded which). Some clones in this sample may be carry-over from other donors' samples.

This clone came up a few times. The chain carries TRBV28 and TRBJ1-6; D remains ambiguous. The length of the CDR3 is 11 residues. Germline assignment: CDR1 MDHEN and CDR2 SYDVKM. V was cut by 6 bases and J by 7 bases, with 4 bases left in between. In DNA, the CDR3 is TGTGCCAGCAGGTCCAATTCACCCCTCCACTTT. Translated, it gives CASRSNSPLHF.

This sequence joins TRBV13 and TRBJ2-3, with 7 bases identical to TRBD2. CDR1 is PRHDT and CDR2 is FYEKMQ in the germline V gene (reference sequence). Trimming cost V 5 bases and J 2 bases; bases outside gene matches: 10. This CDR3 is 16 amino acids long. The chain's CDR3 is CASSQGTTPYTDTQYF. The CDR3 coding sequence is TGTGCCAGCAGCCAAGGGACTACCCCATACACAGATACGCAGTATTTT. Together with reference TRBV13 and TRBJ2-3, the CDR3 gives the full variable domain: AAGVIQSPRHLIKEKRETATLKCYPIPRHDTVYWYQQGPGQDPQFLISFYEKMQSDKGSIPDRFSAQQFSDYHSELNMSSLELGDSALYFCASSQGTTPYTDTQYFGPGTRLTVL.

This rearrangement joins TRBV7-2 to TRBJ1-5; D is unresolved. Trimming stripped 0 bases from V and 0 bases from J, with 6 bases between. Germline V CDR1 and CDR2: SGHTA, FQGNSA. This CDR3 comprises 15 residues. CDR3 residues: CASSLAQYSNQPQHF. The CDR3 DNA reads TGTGCCAGCAGCTTAGCACAGTATAGCAATCAGCCCCAGCATTTT.

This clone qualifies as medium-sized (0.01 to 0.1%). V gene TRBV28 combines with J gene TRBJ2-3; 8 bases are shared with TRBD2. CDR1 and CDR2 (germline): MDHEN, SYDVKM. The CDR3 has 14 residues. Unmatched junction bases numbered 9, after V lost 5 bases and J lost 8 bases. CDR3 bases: TGTGCCAGCAGTACAGGACTAGCTAGCAGTACGCAGTATTTT. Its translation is CASSTGLASSTQYF.

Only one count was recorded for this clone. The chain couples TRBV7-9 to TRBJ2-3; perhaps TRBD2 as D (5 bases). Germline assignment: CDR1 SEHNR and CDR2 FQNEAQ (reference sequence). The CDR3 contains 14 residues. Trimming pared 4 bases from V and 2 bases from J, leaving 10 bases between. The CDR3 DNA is TGTGCCAGCAGCTCTAGCTGGATCACAGATACGCAGTATTTT. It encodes CASSSSWITDTQYF. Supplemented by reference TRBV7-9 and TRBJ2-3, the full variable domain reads DTGVSQNPRHKITKRGQNVTFRCDPISEHNRLYWYRQTLGQGPEFLTYFQNEAQLEKSRLLSDRFSAERPKGSFSTLEIQRTEQGDSAMYLCASSSSWITDTQYFGPGTRLTVL.

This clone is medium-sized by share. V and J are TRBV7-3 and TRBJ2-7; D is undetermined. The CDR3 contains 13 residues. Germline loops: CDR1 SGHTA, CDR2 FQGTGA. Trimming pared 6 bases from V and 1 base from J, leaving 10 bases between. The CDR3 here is CASSLDRSYEQYF. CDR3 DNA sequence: TGTGCCAGCAGTTTAGACCGATCCTACGAGCAGTACTTC.

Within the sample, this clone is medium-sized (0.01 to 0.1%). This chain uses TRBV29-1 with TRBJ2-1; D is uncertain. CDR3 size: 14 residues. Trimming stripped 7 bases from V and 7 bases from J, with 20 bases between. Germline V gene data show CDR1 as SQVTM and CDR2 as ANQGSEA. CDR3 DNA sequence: TGCAGCGCCCTTACAGCTCCCCTGGGGAATGAGCAGTTCTTC. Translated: CSALTAPLGNEQFF.

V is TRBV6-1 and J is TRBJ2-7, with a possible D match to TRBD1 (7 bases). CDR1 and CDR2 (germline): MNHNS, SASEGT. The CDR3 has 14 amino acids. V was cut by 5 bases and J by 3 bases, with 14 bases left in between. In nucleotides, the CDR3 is TGTGCCAGCAGTCCCGGAGGGACAGACTACGAGCAGTACTTC. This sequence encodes CASSPGGTDYEQYF.

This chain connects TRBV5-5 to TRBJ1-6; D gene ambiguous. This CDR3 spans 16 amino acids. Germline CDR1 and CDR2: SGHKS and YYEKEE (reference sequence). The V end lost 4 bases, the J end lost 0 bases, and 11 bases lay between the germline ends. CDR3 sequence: CASSVAVGSYNSPLHF. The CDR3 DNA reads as TGTGCCAGCAGCGTGGCCGTGGGCTCCTATAATTCACCCCTCCACTTT.